This entry describes one T cell receptor beta chain. The antigen is undetermined. The data were taken from a study of T cell responses to AZD1222 COVID-19 vaccine. Study-level findings and limits: White British people made up most donors, females outnumbered males, and clonal diversity was possibly underestimated.

The CDR3 length is 12 residues. CDR1 is SNHLY, CDR2 FYNNEI, per germline. V was pared by 5 bases and J by 7 bases, with 11 bases between. Profiling relied on immunoSEQ multiplex PCR, and the TCRdb table lists in-frame clones only, not all of them. The sample yields some 150,000 clones, roughly 90% seen once. The sequenced sample was peripheral blood, obtained on day 0 of AZD1222 vaccination. The J gene is TRBJ2-5, the V gene TRBV2, with no clear D. This TCR derives from an adult in good health. The CDR3 spells CASSLSPGTQYF. The CDR3 DNA reads TGTGCCAGCAGTCTGTCCCCGGGGACCCAGTACTTC.